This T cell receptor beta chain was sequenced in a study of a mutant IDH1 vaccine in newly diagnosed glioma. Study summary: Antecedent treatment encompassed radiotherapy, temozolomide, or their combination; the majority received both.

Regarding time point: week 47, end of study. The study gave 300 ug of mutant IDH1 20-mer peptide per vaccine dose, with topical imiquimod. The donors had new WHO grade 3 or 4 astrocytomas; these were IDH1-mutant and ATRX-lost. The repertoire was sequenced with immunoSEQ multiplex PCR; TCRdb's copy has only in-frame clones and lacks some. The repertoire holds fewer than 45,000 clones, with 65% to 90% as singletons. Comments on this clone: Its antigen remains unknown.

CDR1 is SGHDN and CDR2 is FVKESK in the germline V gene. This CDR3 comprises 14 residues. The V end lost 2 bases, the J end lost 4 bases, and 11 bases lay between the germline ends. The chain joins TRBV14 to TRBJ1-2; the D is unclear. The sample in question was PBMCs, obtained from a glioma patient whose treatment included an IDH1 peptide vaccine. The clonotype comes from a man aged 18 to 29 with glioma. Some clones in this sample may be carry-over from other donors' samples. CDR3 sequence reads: CASSQQALGYGYTF. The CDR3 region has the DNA TGTGCCAGCAGCCAACAGGCACTAGGCTATGGCTACACCTTC.